The 10 T cell receptor beta chains presented below share a single source sample, sequenced in a study of cytomegalovirus exposure and HLA in healthy donors. PCR involved 60 Vbeta and 13 Jbeta primers. Sequenced by immunoSEQ multiplex PCR; TCRdb stores in-frame clones only, minus some. Among about 220,000 clones listed, 76% were seen once. The sample consisted of PBMCs. The source is a man between 18 and 29 years old in good health and CMV-seronegative.

The sample holds a few counts of this clone. The J gene is TRBJ2-2, the V gene TRBV19, with a possible D match to TRBD2 (5 bases). The V and J ends lost 7 bases and 5 bases respectively, with 17 bases between them. CDR1 and CDR2 from the germline V gene are LNHDA and SQIVND (reference sequence). The length of the CDR3 is 15 residues. CDR3: CASTNTGSWTGELFF. Here the CDR3 DNA reads TGTGCCAGTACCAATACGGGGAGTTGGACCGGGGAGCTGTTTTTT. The full variable domain, in which reference TRBV19 and TRBJ2-2 provide the parts outside the CDR3, is DGGITQSPKYLFRKEGQNVTLSCEQNLNHDAMYWYRQDPGQGLRLIYYSQIVNDFQKGDIAEGYSVSREKKESFPLTVTSAQKNPTAFYLCASTNTGSWTGELFFGEGSRLTVL.

The rearrangement uses TRBV7-9 and TRBJ1-2, with TRBD1 matching over 8 bases. This CDR3 is 13 amino acids long. V trimming: 5 bases; J trimming: 6 bases; junction bases outside the gene matches: 5. Germline loops: CDR1 SEHNR, CDR2 FQNEAQ (reference sequence). This CDR3 reads CASSPTGEDGYTF. In DNA form, the CDR3 reads TGTGCCAGCAGCCCGACAGGGGAGGATGGCTACACCTTC.

This chain uses TRBV27 with TRBJ2-1; D unclear. This CDR3 spans 14 amino acids. CDR1 and CDR2 (germline): MNHEY, SMNVEV (reference sequence). Between the trimmed V and J ends, which lost 3 bases and 6 bases, there was a span of 12 bases. CDR3 amino acids: CASSFRAKSNEQFF. CDR3 bases: TGTGCCAGCAGTTTCCGCGCCAAGTCCAATGAGCAGTTCTTC.

Details on this clone: A read error may account for a junction end that differs from germline. Other DNA sequences in the same sample also yield this CDR3. The CDR3 nucleotides read TGTGCCAGTAGTTTGAACAGGGGGTATGGCTACACCTTC. Translating it yields CASSLNRGYGYTF. The rearrangement joins TRBV28 to TRBJ1-2, with 8 nucleotides matching TRBD1. This CDR3 spans 13 amino acids. Germline loops: CDR1 MDHEN, CDR2 SYDVKM.

About this clone: Other DNA variants within this sample encode the same CDR3. This chain uses TRBV18 with TRBJ2-7, with D perhaps matching TRBD1 (6 bases). Germline V gives CDR1 KGHSH, CDR2 LQKENI. V dropped 3 bases and J dropped 0 bases, with 9 bases sitting between them. The CDR3 length is 14 residues. The CDR3 region has the DNA TGTGCCAGCTCACCGGGACAAAGCTCCTACGAGCAGTACTTC. Protein: CASSPGQSSYEQYF.

This chain uses TRBV7-8 with TRBJ2-7; 10 nucleotides align to TRBD2. After removal of 1 base from V and 3 bases from J, the junction contained 6 bases not matched to a gene. The germline V gene encodes CDR1 SGHVS and CDR2 FQNEAQ. This CDR3 has 16 residues. CDR3 DNA sequence: TGTGCCAGCAGCTTAGTAGAGGCTAGCGGGAGCTACGAGCAGTACTTC. It codes for CASSLVEASGSYEQYF. Full variable domain (remainder filled in from reference TRBV7-8 and TRBJ2-7): GAGVSQSPRYKVAKRGQDVALRCDPISGHVSLFWYQQALGQGPEFLTYFQNEAQLDKSGLPSDRFFAERPEGSVSTLKIQRTQQEDSAVYLCASSLVEASGSYEQYFGPGTRLTVT.

This clone was seen more than once but under ten times. The chain links TRBV25-1 to TRBJ1-1; TRBD1 is a possible D gene (5 bases). V was cut by 1 base and J by 11 bases, with 17 bases left in between. The CDR3 sequence is 14 residues long. The germline CDR1 and CDR2 sequences are MGHDK and SYGVNS. In DNA, the CDR3 is TGTGCCAGCAGTGAATTTGGTTCGTCGGGGGGGGCTTTCTTT. It encodes CASSEFGSSGGAFF.

This sequence joins TRBV5-6 and TRBJ2-1, with D tentatively TRBD1 (6 bases). Trimming took 2 bases from V and 14 from J, leaving 14 bases between them. The CDR3 length is 12 residues. Germline assignment: CDR1 SGHDT and CDR2 YYEEEE. The CDR3 bases are TGTGCCAGCAGCTTCTTGGTGTCAGGGGAGTTCTTC. This translates into CASSFLVSGEFF.

The rearrangement uses TRBV4-1 and TRBJ2-7; 11 bases are a match to TRBD2. The CDR3 covers 13 residues. The ends lost 4 bases at V and 6 bases at J; junction bases unmatched: 2. In germline, CDR1 is MGHRA, CDR2 YSYEKL. The CDR3 protein is CASSLLAGAEQYF. CDR3 in DNA: TGCGCCAGCAGCCTACTAGCGGGAGCCGAGCAGTACTTC.

The chain employs TRBV4-1 and TRBJ1-1; the match to TRBD1 covers 7 bases. Looked up from germline, CDR1 is MGHRA and CDR2 is YSYEKL. This CDR3 has 14 residues. Germline trimming cut 2 bases from V and 5 bases from J; bases unmatched to any gene: 5. The CDR3 sequence is CASSQKQGRTEAFF. The CDR3 bases are TGCGCCAGCAGCCAAAAACAGGGGCGGACTGAAGCTTTCTTT.